These T cell receptor beta chains were read from a single sample in a study of shared clonotypes between healthy human individuals. TCRdb's copy holds only in-frame clones and misses some; the assay was immunoSEQ multiplex PCR. The sample consists of fewer than 600,000 clones, 79% of them appearing once. The sequenced sample was PBMCs. The receptor set was obtained from a woman in her thirties or forties in good health. Some clones in this sample may be carry-over from other donors' samples. Each CDR3 is given with its conserved first and last residue. The order of the fields is D gene, clone size, J gene, V gene, CDR3 DNA, CDR3 protein. The D gene is left open where the match is weak. A clone size is listed for some rows: how often the clone was seen (once, few, many), or a class if it is expanded.

>.|.|TRBJ1-2|TRBV5-1
TGCGCCAGCAGCCCCCGTGAGGGCAACTATGGCTACACCTTC
CASSPREGNYGYTF
>.|.|TRBJ2-1|TRBV27
TGTGCCAGCGCATTCAGCTCCTACAATGAGCAGTTCTTC
CASAFSSYNEQFF
>.|few|TRBJ2-1|TRBV5-4
TGTGCCAGCAGCTTGGTGACAGGGAGGAATGAGCAGTTCTTC
CASSLVTGRNEQFF
>.|few|TRBJ2-3|TRBV28
TGTGCCAGCAGCCCCAGGGTACGAAGCACAGATACGCAGTATTTT
CASSPRVRSTDTQYF
>.|.|TRBJ2-7|TRBV4-1
TGCGCCAGCAGCCAAGATCCAGGGCACGCCTTCGAGCAGTACTTC
CASSQDPGHAFEQYF
>.|.|TRBJ1-2|TRBV20-1
TGCAGTGCTACAAATAACTATGGCTACACCTTC
CSATNNYGYTF
>TRBD1|once|TRBJ1-2|TRBV28
TGTGCCAGCAGTTTATGGTCGGGACAGGGGAGGGACTATGGCTACACCTTC
CASSLWSGQGRDYGYTF
>.|.|TRBJ1-2|TRBV6-5
TGTGCCACCAGCCCCCGGAGGGGTCTGGGGTATGGCTACACCTTC
CATSPRRGLGYGYTF
>.|.|TRBJ2-5|TRBV5-8
TGTGCCAGCAGCCCCGATACCCAAGAGACCCAGTACTTC
CASSPDTQETQYF
>TRBD2|.|TRBJ2-6|TRBV7-9
TGTGCCAGCAGCTTAGGAGTAGCGGGAACCTCTGGGGCCAACGTCCTGACTTTC
CASSLGVAGTSGANVLTF
>.|.|TRBJ2-3|TRBV7-9
TGTGCCAGCAGATTGGGTGGACCAGATACGCAGTATTTT
CASRLGGPDTQYF
>.|.|TRBJ2-1|TRBV28
TGTGCCAGCAGGAAATCGATGCGTGAGCAGTTCTTC
CASRKSMREQFF
>.|.|TRBJ2-6|TRBV10-3
TGTGCCATCAGTGGTGGGGGCGCTGGGGCCAACGTCCTGACTTTC
CAISGGGAGANVLTF
>.|.|TRBJ2-4|TRBV27
TGTGCCAGCAGTTTAATCCCCCTCGCCACACTAGCCAAAAACATTCAGTACTTC
CASSLIPLATLAKNIQYF
>.|once|TRBJ2-3|TRBV7-2
TGTGCCAGCAGCCCGAGCCCAGTATTGGAGCTAACAGATACGCAGTATTTT
CASSPSPVLELTDTQYF
>.|.|TRBJ1-5|TRBV28
TGTGCCAGCACTCGCGGGGATCAGCCCCAGCATTTT
CASTRGDQPQHF
>TRBD1|once|TRBJ2-7|TRBV5-1
TGCGCCAGCAGCTCAGGACAGGGTTCCGAGCAGTACTTC
CASSSGQGSEQYF
>TRBD1|.|TRBJ1-1|TRBV10-3
TGTGCCATCAGTACGACAGGGGGCTCGGTTGAAGCTTTCTTT
CAISTTGGSVEAFF
>TRBD1|once|TRBJ2-5|TRBV5-6
TGTGCCAGCAGCTTGTGGGACAGCCAAGAGACCCAGTACTTC
CASSLWDSQETQYF
>.|.|TRBJ2-2|TRBV7-3
TGTGCCAGCGTAGAAAATGCGAACACCGGGGAGCTGTTTTTT
CASVENANTGELFF
>TRBD2|.|TRBJ2-1|TRBV7-3
TGTGCCAGCAGCTCCCACTTAGCGGGAGAAGTTTACAATGAGCAGTTCTTC
CASSSHLAGEVYNEQFF
>.|.|TRBJ1-1|TRBV13
TGTGCCAGCAGCTTTGGACGAGGGACTGAAGCTTTCTTT
CASSFGRGTEAFF